This T cell receptor beta chain was sequenced for a study of CD8 T cells in Susac syndrome. Across the study: Active disease was present in over 5 of the sequenced Susac syndrome patients, whereas roughly 8 of them were in remission. General observations from the study: In Susac syndrome, the CD4+ T cell repertoires did not show clonal expansion.

Negative isolation yielded CD4+ and CD8+ T cells, and FACS enriched TEMRA cells. To note about this clonotype: Its antigen is still unknown.

The CDR3 contains 15 residues. Trimming left V 6 bases short and J 2 bases short, with 18 bases between. Germline CDR1 DFQATT, CDR2 SNEGSKA (reference sequence). The RNA, about 0.5 to 1 ug, was put through reverse transcription using random hexamers. Amplification of TCR beta CDR3 was carried out by immunoSEQ multiplex PCR, which covered 54 Vbeta and 13 Jbeta segments. TCRdb re-analysed the immunoSEQ multiplex PCR reads in MiXCR, keeping a single row per CDR3 protein. The sample lists 200,000 to 250,000 distinct CDR3 sequences, about 94% seen once, with around 0.16% in the top ten. The source of this sequence is a human donor with Susac syndrome. The source material was CD4+ T cells from PBMCs. This chain joins TRBV20-1 and TRBJ2-3, with D unclear. As DNA, the CDR3 is TGCAGTGCCACGACTCTACACCGATACACAGATACGCAGTATTTT. This encodes CSATTLHRYTDTQYF.